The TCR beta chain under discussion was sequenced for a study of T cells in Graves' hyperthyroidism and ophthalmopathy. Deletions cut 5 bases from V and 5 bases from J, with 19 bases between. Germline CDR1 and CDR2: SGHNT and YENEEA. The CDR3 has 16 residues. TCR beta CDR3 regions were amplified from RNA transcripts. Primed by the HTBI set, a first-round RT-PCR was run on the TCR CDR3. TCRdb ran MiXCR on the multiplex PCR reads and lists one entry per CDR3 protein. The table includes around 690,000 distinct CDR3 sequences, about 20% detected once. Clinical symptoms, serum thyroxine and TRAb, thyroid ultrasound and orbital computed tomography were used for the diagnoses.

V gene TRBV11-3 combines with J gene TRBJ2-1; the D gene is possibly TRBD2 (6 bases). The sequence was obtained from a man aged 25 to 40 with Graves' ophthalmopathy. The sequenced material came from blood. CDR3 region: CASSPAVGSSHNEQFF. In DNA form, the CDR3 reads TGTGCCAGCAGCCCGGCCGTCGGGAGTTCTCACAATGAGCAGTTCTTC.